This T cell receptor (beta chain) comes out of a study of human T cells and chemical hapten exposure. Unique molecular identifiers were affixed to discrete cDNA molecules within the library. MiXCR was run by TCRdb on the RACE reads, yielding one entry per CDR3 protein. The sample carries tens of thousands of distinct CDR3 sequences, roughly 11% recorded once. Indicated time point: patch test 2, 6 weeks after DPC sensitization. The treatment here: therapeutic diphenylcyclopropenone sensitization with weekly scalp DPC. Blood was drawn before each patch test was applied. Sequenced material: whole blood, taken in connection with sensitization to the hapten diphenylcyclopropenone (DPC). This receptor was identified in a man aged 40-49 years with alopecia areata. Some clones in this sample may be carry-over from other donors' samples.

CDR3 region: CASSLSGQGNNEKLFF. CDR3 in DNA: TGTGCCAGCAGTTTGTCGGGACAGGGAAATAATGAAAAACTGTTTTTT. The V and J genes are TRBV28 and TRBJ1-4; 9 bases match TRBD1. CDR1 is MDHEN, CDR2 SYDVKM, per germline. The CDR3 contains 16 residues. Unmatched junction bases numbered 6, after V lost 3 bases and J lost 4 bases.